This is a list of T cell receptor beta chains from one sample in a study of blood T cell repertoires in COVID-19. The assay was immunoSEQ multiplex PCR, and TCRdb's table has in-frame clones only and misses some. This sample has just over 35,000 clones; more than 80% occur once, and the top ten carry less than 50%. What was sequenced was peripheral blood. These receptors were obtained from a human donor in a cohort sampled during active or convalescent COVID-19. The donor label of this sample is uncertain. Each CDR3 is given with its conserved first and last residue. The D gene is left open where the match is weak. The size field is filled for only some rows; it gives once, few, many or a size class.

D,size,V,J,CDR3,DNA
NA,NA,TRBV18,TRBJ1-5,CASSPSAYQPQHF,TGTGCCAGCTCCCCAAGCGCCTATCAGCCCCAGCATTTT
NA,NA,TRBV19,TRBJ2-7,CASSIASGAWEQYF,TGTGCCAGTAGTATAGCCTCAGGGGCGTGGGAGCAGTACTTC
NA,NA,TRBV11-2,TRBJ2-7,CASSLGGWWDEQYF,TGTGCCAGCAGCTTAGGAGGTTGGTGGGACGAGCAGTACTTC
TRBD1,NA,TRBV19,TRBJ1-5,CASSYRGPWDQPQHF,TGTGCCAGTAGCTACAGGGGGCCCTGGGATCAGCCCCAGCATTTT
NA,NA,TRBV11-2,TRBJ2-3,CASSSPLTDTQYF,TGTGCCAGCAGCTCACCACTCACAGATACGCAGTATTTT
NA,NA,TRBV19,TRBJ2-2,CASISTNTGELFF,TGTGCCAGTATTTCTACGAACACCGGGGAGCTGTTTTTT
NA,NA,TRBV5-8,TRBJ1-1,CASSLRGRTEAFF,TGTGCCAGCAGCTTGCGCGGCCGGACTGAAGCTTTCTTT
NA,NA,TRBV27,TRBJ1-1,CASRGAGFEAFF,TGTGCCAGCAGAGGGGCAGGCTTCGAAGCTTTCTTT
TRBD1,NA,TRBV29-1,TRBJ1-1,CSVRGGAWTEAFF,TGCAGCGTGAGAGGGGGCGCATGGACTGAAGCTTTCTTT
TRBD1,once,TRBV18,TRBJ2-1,CASSPWTGGNGEQFF,TGTGCCAGCTCACCGTGGACAGGGGGGAACGGGGAGCAGTTCTTC
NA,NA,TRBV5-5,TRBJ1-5,CASSWMGGSYNQPQHF,TGTGCCAGCAGCTGGATGGGGGGGTCCTACAATCAGCCCCAGCATTTT
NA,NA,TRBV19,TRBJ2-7,CASSIDPGLYYEQYF,TGTGCCAGTAGTATAGACCCGGGACTCTACTACGAGCAGTACTTC
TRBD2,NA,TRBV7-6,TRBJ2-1,CASSLEAGGYNEQFF,TGTGCCAGCAGCTTAGAAGCGGGAGGCTACAATGAGCAGTTCTTC
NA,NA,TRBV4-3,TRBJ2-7,CASSLDSSYEQYF,TGCGCCAGCAGCCTGGACAGCTCCTACGAGCAGTACTTC
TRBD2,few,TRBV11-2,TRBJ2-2,CASSRTPGTSGRRTGELFF,TGTGCCAGCAGCCGTACCCCAGGGACTAGCGGGAGGAGAACCGGGGAGCTGTTTTTT
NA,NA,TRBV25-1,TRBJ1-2,CASSESIGAGLDGYTF,TGTGCCAGCAGTGAAAGTATAGGGGCAGGCCTGGATGGCTACACCTTC
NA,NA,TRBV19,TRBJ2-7,CARYSRSSYEQYF,TGTGCCAGATACAGTCGGTCGTCCTACGAGCAGTACTTC
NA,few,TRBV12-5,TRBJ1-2,CASGEPGLTYGYTF,TGTGCTAGTGGCGAGCCGGGACTTACCTATGGCTACACCTTC
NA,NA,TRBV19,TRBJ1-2,CASSPDRFAGGYTF,TGTGCCAGTAGTCCAGACAGGTTCGCAGGAGGCTACACCTTC
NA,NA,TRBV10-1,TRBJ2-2,CASRSITGELFF,TGCGCCAGCAGGAGTATCACCGGGGAGCTGTTTTTT
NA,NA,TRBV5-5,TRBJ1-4,CASSPRTATNEKLFF,TGTGCCAGCAGCCCGAGGACAGCAACTAATGAAAAACTGTTTTTT
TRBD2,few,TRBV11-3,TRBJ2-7,CASSPLAGLYEQYF,TGTGCCAGCAGCCCACTAGCGGGATTATACGAGCAGTACTTC
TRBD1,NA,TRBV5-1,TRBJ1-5,CAILQGDQPQHF,TGCGCCATCTTACAGGGGGACCAGCCCCAGCATTTT
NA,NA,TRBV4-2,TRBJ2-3,CASSQGGERTDTQYF,TGTGCCAGCAGCCAAGGGGGGGAACGCACAGATACGCAGTATTTT
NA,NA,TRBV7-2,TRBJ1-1,CASSLRQPNTEAFF,TGTGCCAGCAGCTTGAGGCAGCCTAACACTGAAGCTTTCTTT
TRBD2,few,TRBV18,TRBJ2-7,CASSPSGGRGEQYF,TGTGCCAGCTCACCGAGCGGGGGCAGAGGCGAGCAGTACTTC
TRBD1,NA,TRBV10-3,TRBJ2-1,CAISGQGYNEQFF,TGTGCCATCAGCGGACAGGGTTACAATGAGCAGTTCTTC
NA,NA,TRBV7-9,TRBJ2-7,CASSLVQDTPAGEQYF,TGTGCCAGCAGCTTAGTACAGGACACTCCCGCGGGAGAGCAGTACTTC
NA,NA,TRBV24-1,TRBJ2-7,CATSDHGTGLYEQYF,TGTGCCACCAGTGATCACGGAACAGGGCTCTACGAGCAGTACTTC
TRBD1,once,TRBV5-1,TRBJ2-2,CASSSQGAIGTGELFF,TGCGCCAGCAGCTCACAGGGGGCAATTGGCACCGGGGAGCTGTTTTTT
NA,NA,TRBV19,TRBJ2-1,CASSTGLWNEQFF,TGTGCCAGTAGTACGGGACTGTGGAATGAGCAGTTCTTC
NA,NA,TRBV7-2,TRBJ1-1,CASSLSGVNTEAFF,TGTGCCAGCAGCTTAAGCGGGGTGAACACTGAAGCTTTCTTT
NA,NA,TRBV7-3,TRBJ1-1,CASSLQGNTEAFF,TGTGCCAGCAGCTTACAGGGGAACACTGAAGCTTTCTTT
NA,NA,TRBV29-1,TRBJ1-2,CSAVQGSYGYTF,TGCAGCGCCGTACAGGGAAGCTATGGCTACACCTTC
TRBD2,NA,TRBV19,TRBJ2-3,CASSITGTSGRDTQYF,TGTGCCAGTAGTATTACTGGGACTAGCGGAAGAGATACGCAGTATTTT
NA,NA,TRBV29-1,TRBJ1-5,CSSSEGQGQPQHF,TGCAGTAGCTCCGAGGGTCAAGGGCAGCCCCAGCATTTT
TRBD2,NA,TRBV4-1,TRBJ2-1,CASSQTGLAGGRVSEQFF,TGCGCCAGCAGCCAAACGGGACTAGCGGGAGGGCGGGTTTCTGAGCAGTTCTTC
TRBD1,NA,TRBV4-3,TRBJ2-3,CASSQQAGGTDTQYF,TGCGCCAGCAGCCAGCAAGCAGGGGGAACAGATACGCAGTATTTT
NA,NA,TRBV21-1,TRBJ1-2,CASSKASSWTPTYGYTF,TGTGCCAGCAGCAAAGCTTCCTCTTGGACTCCGACGTATGGCTACACCTTC
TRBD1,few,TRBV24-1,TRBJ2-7,CATSDPGTAYEQYF,TGTGCCACCAGTGATCCCGGGACAGCCTACGAGCAGTACTTC
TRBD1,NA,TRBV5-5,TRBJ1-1,CASSGTENTEAFF,TGTGCCAGCAGCGGGACAGAGAACACTGAAGCTTTCTTT
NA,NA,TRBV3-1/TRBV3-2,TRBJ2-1,CASSLDFSSYNEQFF,TGTGCCAGCAGCCTGGACTTCAGCTCCTACAATGAGCAGTTCTTC
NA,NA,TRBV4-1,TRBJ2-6,CASSRDRGSGANVLTF,TGCGCCAGCAGCCGCGATAGGGGGTCTGGGGCCAACGTCCTGACTTTC
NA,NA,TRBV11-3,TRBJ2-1,CASSFTLGFRDSYNEQFF,TGTGCCAGCAGCTTCACCTTAGGATTTCGGGATTCCTACAATGAGCAGTTCTTC